This T cell receptor beta chain was recovered during a study of blood T cell repertoires in COVID-19. Data came from immunoSEQ multiplex PCR; TCRdb stores just in-frame clones and leaves some out. The sample consists of approximately 75,000 clones, about four fifths of them appearing once. Trimming pared 2 bases from V and 3 bases from J, leaving 10 bases between. In germline, CDR1 is GTSNPN, CDR2 SVGIG (reference sequence). This CDR3 contains 13 residues. The J gene is TRBJ1-2, the V gene TRBV30, with D perhaps matching TRBD1 (5 bases). Source material: peripheral blood. The sequence came from an elderly woman with acute or convalescent COVID-19. CDR3 nucleotide sequence: TGTGCCTGGAGTCGGCGGGGCGACTATGGCTACACCTTC. Residues: CAWSRRGDYGYTF.